These 30 T cell receptor beta chains share one sample of origin, sequenced in a study of response to subunit inactivated influenza vaccine. TCRdb used MiXCR to reprocess the RT-PCR reads, holding one entry per CDR3 protein. The repertoire has more than 700,000 distinct CDR3 sequences, roughly 20% of them found once; the top ten carry approximately 10%. The input for sequencing was PBMCs from blood, taken 5 days after vaccination. Every receptor here comes from a middle-aged man who received an inactivated influenza vaccine.

This chain joins TRBV5-1 and TRBJ2-6; 11 nucleotides match TRBD1. In germline, CDR1 is SGHRS, CDR2 YFSETQ. J was trimmed by 4 bases and V by 1 base; bases with no gene match: 4. This CDR3 is built from 17 residues. CDR3 in amino acids: CASSLKGQGAGANVLTF. The CDR3 nucleotides are TGCGCCAGCAGCTTGAAAGGACAGGGGGCAGGGGCCAACGTCCTGACTTTC.

This clonotype was counted between two and nine times. This chain links TRBV9 with TRBJ1-2; weak D call: TRBD1 (5 bases). The ends were cut back, 4 bases at V and 0 bases at J, with 13 bases in the middle. The CDR3 is made up of 15 amino acids. CDR1 and CDR2 (germline): SGDLS, YYNGEE. Here the CDR3 DNA reads TGTGCCAGCAGCTTACCGGGACGGCCTAACTATGGCTACACCTTC. Translated: CASSLPGRPNYGYTF. The variable domain in full, completed from reference TRBV9 and TRBJ1-2, reads DSGVTQTPKHLITATGQRVTLRCSPRSGDLSVYWYQQSLDQGLQFLIQYYNGEERAKGNILERFSAQQFPDLHSELNLSSLELGDSALYFCASSLPGRPNYGYTFGSGTRLTVV.

This clonotype turned up a few times. The V and J genes are TRBV20-1 and TRBJ2-7; TRBD2 might be the D (6 bases). Trimming cost V 3 bases and J 3 bases, with 21 bases left between them. CDR1 is DFQATT and CDR2 is SNEGSKA in the germline V gene (reference sequence). The CDR3 covers 16 residues. CDR3 sequence (DNA): TGCAGTGCTAGCGGTGCCGGACATTCGGGAGTCTACGAGCAGTACTTC. The encoded protein is CSASGAGHSGVYEQYF.

This clonotype was observed a few times. This sequence joins TRBV12-3 or TRBV12-4 and TRBJ2-7; tentative D call: TRBD2 (5 bases). The length of the CDR3 is 12 residues. Trimming pared 2 bases from V and 8 bases from J, leaving 10 bases between. The CDR3 loop reads CASSLSGSKQYF. The DNA for the CDR3 is TGTGCCAGCAGTTTATCGGGAAGCAAGCAGTACTTC.

This clonotype was seen more than once but under ten times. The V gene is TRBV6-5, the J gene TRBJ2-7, with 7 bases that match TRBD1. V lost 2 bases, J lost 5 bases, and 6 bases stayed unmatched. Germline CDR1 is MNHEY and CDR2 is SVGAGI. CDR3 length equals 14 residues. The CDR3 here is CASSYTGQFNEQYF. In DNA form, the CDR3 reads TGTGCCAGCAGTTACACGGGACAGTTCAACGAGCAGTACTTC.

The rearrangement joins TRBV6-2 or TRBV6-3 to TRBJ2-5, with a possible D match to TRBD2 (6 bases). The CDR3 runs 13 residues. Germline V gene lookup returns CDR1 MNHEY and CDR2 SVGEGT. The V end was cut by 6 bases, the J end by 4 bases, with 12 bases between. Written as DNA, the CDR3 is TGTGCCAGCAGATGGAGGGAGGCAGAGACCCAGTACTTC. Protein sequence: CASRWREAETQYF.

V gene TRBV12-3 or TRBV12-4 combines with J gene TRBJ1-6; TRBD1 is a possible D gene (5 bases). The germline V and J ends were trimmed by 5 bases and 10 bases, with 12 bases remaining between them. This CDR3 is built from 13 residues. CDR3: CASSRGVYSPLHF. The CDR3 DNA follows: TGTGCCAGCAGTAGGGGAGTGTACTCACCCCTCCACTTT.

The genes are TRBV7-2 and TRBJ2-3, with D hard to call. Germline V CDR1 and CDR2: SGHTA, FQGNSA. This CDR3 comprises 13 residues. Deletions cut 5 bases from V and 5 bases from J, with 11 bases between. The CDR3 region has the DNA TGTGCCAGCAGCAAGGATTGGGGAGATACGCAGTATTTT. Protein: CASSKDWGDTQYF.

The chain joins TRBV12-3 or TRBV12-4 to TRBJ2-3; 12 nucleotides match TRBD2. The CDR3 is made up of 19 amino acids. V shed 10 bases, J shed 1 base, and the junction held 18 bases outside the gene matches. Here the CDR3 reads CAIIPSPLTSGGRTDTQYF. CDR3 DNA sequence: TGTGCCATCATTCCGTCCCCCCTGACTAGCGGGGGACGCACAGATACGCAGTATTTT.

The V call is TRBV5-1, the J call TRBJ2-4, with TRBD2 matching over 7 bases. CDR1 is SGHRS, CDR2 YFSETQ, per germline. The CDR3 contains 20 residues. Losses at the gene ends were 0 bases for V and 0 bases for J; bases not matched to a gene: 15. The CDR3 loop reads CASSLGLGLTSNLAKNIQYF. The DNA of the CDR3 is TGCGCCAGCAGCTTGGGTCTGGGACTAACTTCCAATCTAGCCAAAAACATTCAGTACTTC.

There are a few counts of this clonotype. The rearrangement uses TRBV9 and TRBJ2-2; 7 positions agree with TRBD1. The CDR3 covers 14 residues. Germline CDR1 and CDR2: SGDLS and YYNGEE. J lost 6 bases, V lost 2 bases, and 4 bases had no gene match. CDR3 residues: CASSVGTAPGELFF. For the CDR3, the DNA is TGTGCCAGCAGCGTCGGGACAGCCCCCGGGGAGCTGTTTTTT.

The chain uses TRBV6-1 and TRBJ1-6; D perhaps matches TRBD1 (5 bases). The CDR3 loop spans 16 amino acids. V lost 3 bases and J lost 5, with 14 bases in between. Germline CDR1 reads MNHNS; CDR2 reads SASEGT. DNA for the CDR3: TGTGCCAGCAGTGAGACAGCGACAGTTAATAATTCACCCCTCCACTTT. It codes for CASSETATVNNSPLHF.

This chain links TRBV6-1 with TRBJ2-5; D is possibly TRBD2 (7 bases). V was shortened by 5 bases and J by 5 bases, with 24 bases between the two germline ends. Germline loops: CDR1 MNHNS, CDR2 SASEGT. This CDR3 has 17 amino acids. This CDR3 reads CASSLWGPSGALETQYF. Written as DNA, the CDR3 is TGTGCCAGCAGTCTATGGGGGCCTAGCGGTGCCTTGGAGACCCAGTACTTC.

This clonotype was found many times. The V and J genes are TRBV12-3 or TRBV12-4 and TRBJ2-3, with 10 nucleotides matching TRBD2. Trimming took 3 bases from V and 4 from J; bases not matched to a gene: 19. This CDR3 is 20 amino acids long. CDR3 in amino acids: CASSFIFGVGVAGGPDTQYF. The CDR3, as DNA: TGTGCCAGCAGTTTTATCTTTGGGGTGGGAGTAGCGGGAGGTCCAGATACGCAGTATTTT.

This rearrangement joins TRBV20-1 to TRBJ2-1; D may be TRBD2 (6 bases). Per germline, CDR1 DFQATT and CDR2 SNEGSKA (reference sequence). V lost 1 base and J lost 5, with 18 bases in between. The length of the CDR3 is 16 residues. The CDR3 spells CSARGHLGGVDNEQFF. CDR3 nucleotide sequence: TGCAGTGCTAGAGGTCACTTGGGGGGAGTGGACAATGAGCAGTTCTTC.

V is TRBV10-3 and J is TRBJ1-5; D is undetermined. Trimming cost V 3 bases and J 0 bases, with 9 bases left between them. The CDR3 is 15 residues long. CDR1 ENHRY and CDR2 SYGVKD come from the germline V gene. Here the CDR3 reads CAISDGWVSNQPQHF. DNA for the CDR3: TGTGCCATCAGTGACGGGTGGGTTAGCAATCAGCCCCAGCATTTT.

This clonotype has ten or more counts. This chain's CDR3 is CASSRGTSGYEQYF. DNA for the CDR3: TGCGCCAGCAGCCGAGGGACTAGCGGATACGAGCAGTACTTC. This rearrangement joins TRBV5-1 to TRBJ2-7, with 11 bases that match TRBD2. The length of the CDR3 is 14 residues. The germline V gene encodes CDR1 SGHRS and CDR2 YFSETQ. J lost 4 bases, V lost 4 bases, and 4 bases had no gene match.

V and J are TRBV14 and TRBJ2-1; TRBD1 agrees at 9 bases. The CDR3 covers 15 residues. Germline loops: CDR1 SGHDN, CDR2 FVKESK. The trim removed 6 bases at V and 3 bases at J, leaving 6 bases unmatched. CDR3 amino acids: CASSRNRGLYNEQFF. CDR3 nucleotides: TGTGCCAGCAGTCGCAACAGGGGGCTCTACAATGAGCAGTTCTTC.

This clonotype was seen more than once but under ten times. The V call is TRBV12-3 or TRBV12-4, the J call TRBJ2-2, with D perhaps TRBD1 (5 bases). CDR3 length: 14 amino acids. The V end lost 11 bases, the J end lost 2 bases, and 15 bases lay between the germline ends. CDR3: CAYGWTLNTGELFF. CDR3 nucleotides: TGTGCCTACGGGTGGACACTTAACACCGGGGAGCTGTTTTTT.

In its sample, this clonotype was seen a few times. V and J are TRBV5-1 and TRBJ2-5; 9 bases are shared with TRBD1. The CDR3 length is 15 residues. Germline V CDR1 and CDR2: SGHRS, YFSETQ. Trimming cost V 4 bases and J 2 bases; bases outside gene matches: 6. DNA of the CDR3: TGCGCCAGCAGCGTGACAGGGGGAGGGCAAGAGACCCAGTACTTC. Amino acid sequence: CASSVTGGGQETQYF.

The chain couples TRBV18 to TRBJ2-7; perhaps TRBD2 as D (6 bases). V lost 2 bases and J 6 bases, leaving 14 bases between the germline ends. CDR1 and CDR2 from the germline V gene are KGHSH and LQKENI. The CDR3 runs 14 residues. Written as DNA, the CDR3 is TGTGCCAGCTCACCAGGAGGGGTGGGTGGCGAGCAGTACGTC. The encoded protein is CASSPGGVGGEQYV.

This clonotype has just a few counts. The chain is built from TRBV29-1 and TRBJ2-5, with 7 bases fitting TRBD1. Germline V gene lookup returns CDR1 SQVTM and CDR2 ANQGSEA. This CDR3 is built from 13 residues. Losses at the gene ends were 3 bases for V and 4 bases for J; bases not matched to a gene: 5. DNA of the CDR3: TGCAGCGTTGAGGAGAACAGGGGAGAGACCCAGTACTTC. Amino acids: CSVEENRGETQYF.

The V call is TRBV18, the J call TRBJ2-7, with 7 bases matching TRBD2. Germline assignment: CDR1 KGHSH and CDR2 LQKENI. V lost 3 bases, J lost 4 bases, and 21 bases stayed unmatched. The CDR3 is made up of 19 amino acids. In DNA, the CDR3 is TGTGCCAGCTCACCTCTCCGGGGGGAATCCTTTATGTACCCATACGAGCAGTACTTC. It translates to CASSPLRGESFMYPYEQYF.

This clonotype was found a few times. The genes are TRBV10-3 and TRBJ2-2, with 7 bases matching TRBD2. Germline V CDR1 and CDR2: ENHRY, SYGVKD. The CDR3 has 18 residues. The junction had 12 bases not matched to a gene; V was cut back by 3 bases and J by 2 bases. CDR3 region: CAISDRGAGLTNTGELFF. The CDR3, as DNA: TGTGCCATCAGTGACCGGGGCGCGGGACTAACTAACACCGGGGAGCTGTTTTTT.

This rearrangement joins TRBV4-1 to TRBJ1-5; TRBD1 is a possible D gene (6 bases). The CDR3 sequence is 16 residues long. V shed 3 bases and J shed 1 base, with 13 bases lying between them. Per germline, CDR1 MGHRA and CDR2 YSYEKL. As DNA, the CDR3 is TGCGCCAGCAGCCAGGGGGCAGGGGCGAGCAATCAGCCCCAGCATTTT. It translates to CASSQGAGASNQPQHF.

A few counts support this clonotype. This rearrangement joins TRBV15 to TRBJ2-7, with 8 bases aligning to TRBD1. V lost 0 bases, J lost 4 bases, and 5 bases stayed unmatched. The CDR3 extends over 15 amino acids. Germline loops: CDR1 LNHNV, CDR2 YYDKDF (reference sequence). This chain's CDR3 is CATSRDPRQGYEQYF. CDR3 in DNA: TGTGCCACCAGCAGAGATCCCAGACAGGGGTACGAGCAGTACTTC.

This chain uses TRBV6-1 with TRBJ1-2; possibly TRBD1 for D (6 bases). Germline V gives CDR1 MNHNS, CDR2 SASEGT. There are 14 residues in the CDR3. The V gene lost 7 bases and the J gene lost 5 bases, with 17 bases spanning the gap. For the CDR3, the DNA is TGTGCCAGCAAGGGGGGGGCGCCAGCTTATGGCTACACCTTC. Translated: CASKGGAPAYGYTF.

This clonotype occurred a few times. The chain recombines TRBV14 with TRBJ2-7; perhaps D is TRBD1 or TRBD2 (5 bases each). Per germline, CDR1 SGHDN and CDR2 FVKESK. The ends were cut back, 4 bases at V and 3 bases at J, with 19 bases in the middle. The length of the CDR3 is 16 residues. The CDR3 loop reads CASSPLGTVKLYEQYF. CDR3 sequence (DNA): TGTGCCAGCAGCCCCCTCGGGACGGTCAAACTCTACGAGCAGTACTTC.

This rearrangement joins TRBV12-3 or TRBV12-4 to TRBJ1-4; D is perhaps TRBD1 (5 bases). Trimming removed 5 bases at V and 10 bases at J, with 8 bases between. The CDR3 totals 11 residues. The DNA for the CDR3 is TGTGCCAGCAGTCCCGGGGCAAAACTGTTTTTT. It codes for CASSPGAKLFF.

This clonotype turned up a few times. This chain joins TRBV5-1 and TRBJ2-2, with D perhaps matching TRBD1 or TRBD2 (5 bases each). Germline V gene data show CDR1 as SGHRS and CDR2 as YFSETQ. The V end lost 6 bases, the J end lost 5 bases, and 14 bases lay between the germline ends. The CDR3 length is 14 residues. The CDR3 reads CASTMGDWTGELFF. In nucleotides, the CDR3 is TGCGCCAGCACCATGGGGGATTGGACCGGGGAGCTGTTTTTT.